These 9 T cell receptor beta chains share one sample of origin, sequenced in a study of shared clonotypes between healthy human individuals. Only in-frame clones appear in the TCRdb table, and some are missing; sequencing was by immunoSEQ multiplex PCR. The profile covers 2 million to 2.5 million clones, with approximately 93% appearing a single time and about 0.39% taken by the ten largest. The sequenced material came from naive CD4+ T cells from PBMCs. Documented subset: CD45RA+ positively selected. The origin of the receptors is a man younger than 35 in good health. Some clones in this sample may be carry-over from other donors' samples.

The V gene is TRBV29-1, the J gene TRBJ2-7, with TRBD1 as a possible D gene (6 bases). CDR1 is SQVTM and CDR2 is ANQGSEA in the germline V gene. Between the trimmed V and J ends, which lost 5 bases and 0 bases, there was a span of 14 bases. The CDR3 is made up of 14 amino acids. The CDR3 coding sequence is TGCAGCGTTTATGACAGGTCCAGCTCCTACGAGCAGTACTTC. This gives the protein CSVYDRSSSYEQYF.

The V call is TRBV5-1, the J call TRBJ1-4; 8 bases align to TRBD1. The CDR3 loop spans 14 amino acids. J gave up 6 bases and V 4 bases, and 5 bases lay outside the gene matches. Germline assignment: CDR1 SGHRS and CDR2 YFSETQ. The CDR3 DNA reads TGCGCCAGCAGCGCCGGGACAGGAGATGAAAAACTGTTTTTT. This translates into CASSAGTGDEKLFF.

This clone was observed once. The J gene is TRBJ1-2, the V gene TRBV28; 7 nucleotides agree with TRBD1. The ends lost 6 bases at V and 5 bases at J; junction bases unmatched: 9. CDR1 MDHEN and CDR2 SYDVKM come from the germline V gene. The CDR3 extends over 14 amino acids. CDR3 coding DNA: TGTGCCAGCAGCTCGGGACAGCAAACGTATGGCTACACCTTC. Translation gives CASSSGQQTYGYTF.

The chain couples TRBV28 to TRBJ2-5; no reliable D call. V gave up 3 bases and J gave up 1 base, with 15 bases separating them. The germline CDR1 and CDR2 sequences are MDHEN and SYDVKM. This CDR3 contains 16 residues. CDR3 protein: CASSFIGRRSQETQYF. CDR3 nucleotide sequence: TGTGCCAGCAGTTTTATCGGCAGGCGGTCCCAAGAGACCCAGTACTTC. Supplemented by reference TRBV28 and TRBJ2-5, the full variable domain reads DVKVTQSSRYLVKRTGEKVFLECVQDMDHENMFWYRQDPGLGLRLIYFSYDVKMKEKGDIPEGYSVSREKKERFSLILESASTNQTSMYLCASSFIGRRSQETQYFGPGTRLLVL.

The chain couples TRBV5-1 to TRBJ2-1, with D perhaps matching TRBD1 or TRBD2 (5 bases each). CDR3 size: 16 residues. The V and J ends lost 0 bases and 2 bases respectively, with 12 bases between them. Looked up from germline, CDR1 is SGHRS and CDR2 is YFSETQ. The CDR3 bases are TGCGCCAGCAGCTTGGCCCCGGGGCTAACCTACAATGAGCAGTTCTTC. It translates to CASSLAPGLTYNEQFF.

This clone appeared a single time. The chain links TRBV13 to TRBJ2-1; 7 nucleotides agree with TRBD2. The CDR3 sequence is 16 residues long. Unmatched junction bases numbered 14, after V lost 5 bases and J lost 7 bases. Germline V gene data show CDR1 as PRHDT and CDR2 as FYEKMQ (reference sequence). The CDR3 DNA reads TGTGCCAGCAGCCCTCCTCCTGACGGGAGGTTAAATGAGCAGTTCTTC. As protein: CASSPPPDGRLNEQFF.

The V gene is TRBV11-2, the J gene TRBJ1-2; TRBD1 matches 7 bases. Looked up from germline, CDR1 is SGHAT and CDR2 is FQNNGV. J was trimmed by 1 base and V by 3 bases; bases with no gene match: 8. This CDR3 comprises 16 residues. CDR3 coding DNA: TGTGCCAGCAGCTTCCTTTCAGGGGGTTTTAACTATGGCTACACCTTC. Its protein product is CASSFLSGGFNYGYTF.

This clone was counted once. In DNA form, the CDR3 reads TGCGCCAGCAACTCCGGTTGGGGACAGGGGGCGTCCTACGAGCAGTACTTC. Its protein product is CASNSGWGQGASYEQYF. The chain carries TRBV4-1 and TRBJ2-7; TRBD1 aligns across 12 bases. Germline lookup yields CDR1 MGHRA and CDR2 YSYEKL. The CDR3 loop spans 17 amino acids. With V trimmed by 7 bases and J by 1 base, 11 bases remained unmatched.

V gene TRBV10-3 combines with J gene TRBJ1-4; tentatively, D is TRBD1 (5 bases). Germline V CDR1 and CDR2: ENHRY, SYGVKD. The CDR3 has 15 amino acids. Trimming stripped 4 bases from V and 0 bases from J, with 9 bases between. The CDR3 region is CAISGQIATNEKLFF. DNA for the CDR3: TGTGCCATCAGTGGACAGATCGCAACTAATGAAAAACTGTTTTTT.